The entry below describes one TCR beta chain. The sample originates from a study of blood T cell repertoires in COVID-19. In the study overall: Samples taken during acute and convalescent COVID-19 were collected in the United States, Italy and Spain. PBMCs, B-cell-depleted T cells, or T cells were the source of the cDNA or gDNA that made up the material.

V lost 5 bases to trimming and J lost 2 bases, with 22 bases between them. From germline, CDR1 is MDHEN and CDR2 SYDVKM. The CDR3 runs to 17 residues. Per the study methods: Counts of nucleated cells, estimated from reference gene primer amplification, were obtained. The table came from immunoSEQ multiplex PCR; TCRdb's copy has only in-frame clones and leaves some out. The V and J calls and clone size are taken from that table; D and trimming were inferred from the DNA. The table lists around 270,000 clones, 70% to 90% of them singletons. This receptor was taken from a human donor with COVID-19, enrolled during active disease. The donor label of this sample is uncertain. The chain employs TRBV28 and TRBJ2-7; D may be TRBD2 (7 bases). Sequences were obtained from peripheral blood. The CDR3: CASSPPWGASGTYEQYF. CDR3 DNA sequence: TGTGCCAGCAGTCCACCCTGGGGGGCTAGCGGTACCTACGAGCAGTACTTC. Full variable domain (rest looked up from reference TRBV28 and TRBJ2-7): DVKVTQSSRYLVKRTGEKVFLECVQDMDHENMFWYRQDPGLGLRLIYFSYDVKMKEKGDIPEGYSVSREKKERFSLILESASTNQTSMYLCASSPPWGASGTYEQYFGPGTRLTVT.